This T cell receptor beta chain was found in a study of T cell responses to AZD1222 COVID-19 vaccine. Points from the study as a whole: Spike was spanned by vaccine-associated CD4 TCRs, with dominance at 160-218 and 743-854. Among AZD1222 vaccinees, only six were seropositive at baseline. Donors were chiefly white British, with a greater number of females, and clonal diversity was perhaps underestimated.

The repertoire was sequenced with immunoSEQ multiplex PCR; TCRdb's copy has only in-frame clones and lacks some. The sample has some 100,000 clones, 87% seen once. The CDR3 runs 18 residues. The germline V and J ends were trimmed by 1 base and 0 bases, with 20 bases remaining between them. CDR1 and CDR2 (germline): SGHRS, YFSETQ. Notes on this clone: Its antigen remains unidentified.

This chain joins TRBV5-1 and TRBJ2-7, with D perhaps TRBD1 (5 bases). Sequenced here: peripheral blood, sampled 28 days after the second AZD1222 dose. This sequence originates from an adult who received the AZD1222 COVID-19 vaccine. Written as DNA, the CDR3 is TGCGCCAGCAGCTTGTCAACCCCCGACAGAACCAGCTCCTACGAGCAGTACTTC. Protein product: CASSLSTPDRTSSYEQYF.